This TCR beta chain was profiled in a study of PD-L1 blockade in urothelial cancer. Study-wide background: Males with urothelial cancer arising in the bladder constituted most of the 29 patients.

Germline V gene data show CDR1 as SGHAT and CDR2 as FQNNGV. There are 17 residues in the CDR3. Trimming cost V 5 bases and J 3 bases; bases outside gene matches: 12. Time point indicated: peripheral blood 6 weeks after treatment start. Each patient's cancer was a locally advanced or metastatic urothelial carcinoma. Patients each gave 1 to 8 samples, pretreatment and on-treatment. The table came from immunoSEQ multiplex PCR; TCRdb's copy has only in-frame clones and leaves some out. The data hold 38,000 or so clones, with about four fifths observed a single time. This rearrangement joins TRBV11-2 to TRBJ2-2; TRBD1 agrees at 7 bases. The TCR originated in a man aged 40-50 years with urothelial cancer. The sample consisted of PBMCs, taken around atezolizumab (anti-PD-L1) treatment. The CDR3: CASSPTRGKGHTGELFF. The CDR3 DNA follows: TGTGCCAGCAGCCCCACCAGGGGGAAGGGTCACACCGGGGAGCTGTTTTTT.